This TCR beta chain was found in a study of blood T cell repertoires in COVID-19. Turning to the study itself: COVID-19 samples collected from the United States, Italy and Spain covered acute and convalescent phases. PBMCs, B-cell-depleted T cells, or T cells provided the cDNA or gDNA that made up the material.

While infection was still active, Seattle patients were enrolled and then followed longitudinally. Per the original methods: Reference gene primer amplification yielded estimated nucleated cell counts. The table came from immunoSEQ multiplex PCR; TCRdb's copy has only in-frame clones and leaves some out. Clone size and the V and J calls come from that table; the DNA yielded D and trimming. The table includes more than 150,000 clones, about 95% detected once. The CDR3 has 12 amino acids. The germline gives CDR1 MNHEY, CDR2 SVGAGI. Trimming took 6 bases from V and 4 from J, leaving 9 bases between them. This clone was detected once.

The receptor was isolated from a young man with COVID-19, enrolled during active disease. Input material: peripheral blood. The chain employs TRBV6-5 and TRBJ1-1, with D perhaps matching TRBD1 (6 bases). The CDR3 bases are TGTGCCAGCAGCAAAGGGGGCACTGAAGCTTTCTTT. Protein sequence: CASSKGGTEAFF.